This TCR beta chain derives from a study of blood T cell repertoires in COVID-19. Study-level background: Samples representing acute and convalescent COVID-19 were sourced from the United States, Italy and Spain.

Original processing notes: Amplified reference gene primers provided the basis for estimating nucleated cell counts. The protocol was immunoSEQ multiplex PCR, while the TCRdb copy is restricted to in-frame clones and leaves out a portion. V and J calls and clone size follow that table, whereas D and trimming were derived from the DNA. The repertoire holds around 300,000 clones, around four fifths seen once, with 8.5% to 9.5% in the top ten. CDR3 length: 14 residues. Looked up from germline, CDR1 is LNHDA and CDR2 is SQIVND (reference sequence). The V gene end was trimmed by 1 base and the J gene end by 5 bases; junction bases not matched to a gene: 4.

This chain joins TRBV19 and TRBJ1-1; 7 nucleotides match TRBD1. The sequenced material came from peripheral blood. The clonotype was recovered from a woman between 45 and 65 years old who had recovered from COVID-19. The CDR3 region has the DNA TGTGCCAGTAGTATAGCAGGGGGTACGACTGAAGCTTTCTTT. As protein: CASSIAGGTTEAFF.